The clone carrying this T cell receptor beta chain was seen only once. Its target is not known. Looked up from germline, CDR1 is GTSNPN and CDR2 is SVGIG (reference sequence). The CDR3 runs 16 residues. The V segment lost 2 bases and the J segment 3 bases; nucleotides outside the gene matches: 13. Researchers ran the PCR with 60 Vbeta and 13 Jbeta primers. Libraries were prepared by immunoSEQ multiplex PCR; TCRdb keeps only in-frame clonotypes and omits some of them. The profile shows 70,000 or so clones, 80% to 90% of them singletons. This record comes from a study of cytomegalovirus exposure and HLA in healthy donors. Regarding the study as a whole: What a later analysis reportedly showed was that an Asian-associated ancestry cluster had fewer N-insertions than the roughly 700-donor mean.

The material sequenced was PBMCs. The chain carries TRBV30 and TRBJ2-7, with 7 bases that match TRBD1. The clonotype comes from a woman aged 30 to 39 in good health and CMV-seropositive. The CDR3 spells CAWSLTLQGNDYEQYF. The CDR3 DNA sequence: TGTGCCTGGAGTTTAACCCTACAGGGGAATGACTACGAGCAGTACTTC.